This T cell receptor beta chain appears in the sequencing data of a study of blood T cell repertoires in COVID-19. Whole-study context: Material from acute and convalescent COVID-19 was sourced from the United States, Italy and Spain. Sources were T cells, B-cell-depleted T cells, or PBMCs; the material itself was cDNA or gDNA.

Original analysis: Amplification with reference gene primers provided the estimates of nucleated cell counts. Repertoires were generated with immunoSEQ multiplex PCR, while TCRdb's copy carries only in-frame clones and drops some. V and J calls and clone size are those listed in that table; D and trimming were worked out from the DNA. Of hundreds of thousands of clones detected, 85% to 90% appear once; the ten largest clones hold approximately 2.9%. This CDR3 is 15 amino acids long. V lost 5 bases to trimming and J lost 1 base, with 13 bases between them. CDR1 and CDR2 from the germline V gene are SGHVS and FQNEAQ.

Sequenced sample: peripheral blood. The J gene is TRBJ2-3, the V gene TRBV7-8; D not certain. The TCR was taken from a man in his 60s with acute or convalescent COVID-19. The CDR3 DNA follows: TGTGCCAGCAGCCTATTAATGGCAGGCACAGATACGCAGTATTTT. It specifies CASSLLMAGTDTQYF.